This T cell receptor beta chain was recovered during a study of Ad26.COV2.S vaccination and SARS-CoV-2 variants. The sample's treatment: some 20 received Ad26.COV2.S at low or high dose, single or two shots; roughly five received placebo; per-sample allocation not given. Specimens were obtained on day 63 following the first vaccine or placebo injection. The CDR3 spans 14 residues. The ends were cut back, 5 bases at V and 8 bases at J, with 18 bases in the middle. Germline CDR1 and CDR2: SGHTA and FQGTGA. This table comes from immunoSEQ multiplex PCR, and its TCRdb copy is limited to in-frame clones, with some not included. The sample holds around 300,000 clones, roughly nine tenths seen once.

Sequenced material: peripheral blood, taken in a trial of Ad26.COV2.S vaccine versus placebo. This receptor was obtained from a person aged 18-60 years who received the Ad26.COV2.S COVID-19 vaccine or a placebo. V and J are TRBV7-3 and TRBJ1-2, with D tentatively TRBD1 (5 bases). The CDR3 bases are TGTGCCAGCAGCCGAGACAGTGCCTCGCTGGGCTACACCTTC. Residues: CASSRDSASLGYTF.